This T cell receptor beta chain was observed in a study of T-cell memory formation after mild COVID-19. In the study overall: Largely, TCR clusters stayed within a single donor. General observations from the study: Pre-infection memory carried some responding clones, suggesting that cross-reactive memory joined. Among clones contracting day 15 to 85, CD4/CD8 was balanced, whereas later expanders leaned CD4+.

TCR alpha and TCR beta cDNA libraries with sample barcodes and UMIs came from 5'RACE using constant-segment primers. From the 5' RACE reads, TCRdb called clonotypes with MiXCR, one entry per CDR3 protein. The table records over 450,000 distinct CDR3 sequences, about a fifth of them present only once. This clonotype was detected ten times or more. Its antigen is currently unknown. The sequencing input was PBMCs or a T cell subset sorted from them (not recorded which). The sequence came from an adult woman who had mild COVID-19 (a few samples of this study predate the infection). Cell type and time point are not known.

CDR3 protein: CASRPGTGSFGEYF. CDR3 nucleotides: TGTGCCAGCAGACCCGGGACAGGCAGCTTCGGGGAGTACTTC. V gene TRBV12-3 or TRBV12-4 combines with J gene TRBJ2-7, with 8 bases matching TRBD1. This CDR3 comprises 14 residues. Germline trimming cut 6 bases from V and 11 bases from J; bases unmatched to any gene: 15.